These 3 T cell receptor beta chains came from one sample sequenced in a study of T-cell memory formation after mild COVID-19 (TCRdb year 2021). Libraries came from 5' RACE. These reads were obtained on an Illumina NovaSeq 6000. Clones were called with MiXCR by TCRdb after fastp trimmed the public reads at Q25, and only in-frame beta chains were retained. Entries are consolidated by CDR3 protein sequence, retaining the most common genes and DNA. The sample table holds 250,000 to 300,000 distinct CDR3 sequences, of which about 15% were seen once. 22% of the sample comes from the top ten. The sequencing input was PBMCs or a T cell subset sorted from them (not recorded which). Source of these receptors: a man between 18 and 29 years old who had mild COVID-19 (a few samples of this study predate the infection). The sample titles of this study are shuffled in the database, so cell type and time point are left out; the donor was told from shared clones.

This clonotype came up a few times. The chain employs TRBV5-1 and TRBJ1-6; 9 bases are shared with TRBD1. With 3 bases clipped from V and 7 bases from J, the junction kept 5 bases outside the gene matches. Germline CDR1 is SGHRS and CDR2 is YFSETQ. This CDR3 has 15 amino acids. The CDR3 coding sequence is TGCGCCAGCAGCTCCGGACAGGGGCCGAATTCACCCCTCCACTTT. Translated: CASSSGQGPNSPLHF.

This clonotype was counted only a few times. The V gene is TRBV12-3 or TRBV12-4, the J gene TRBJ1-5; D uncertain. The V and J ends lost 5 bases and 4 bases respectively, with 9 bases between them. The CDR3 contains 13 residues. CDR3 sequence (DNA): TGTGCCAGCAGTGCAAATGAAAATCAGCCCCAGCATTTT. It encodes CASSANENQPQHF.

The V call is TRBV6-5, the J call TRBJ1-3; D perhaps matches TRBD1 (6 bases). CDR3 length equals 16 residues. Per the germline V gene, CDR1 is MNHEY and CDR2 is SVGAGI. Trimming pared 6 bases from V and 0 bases from J, leaving 15 bases between. CDR3 nucleotides: TGTGCCAGCAGGACCGAAGGGGGACTCTCTGGAAACACCATATATTTT. Residues: CASRTEGGLSGNTIYF.